This T cell receptor beta chain was captured by sequencing in a study of T cell responses to AZD1222 COVID-19 vaccine. Findings and limits, study-wide: Seropositive at baseline were only six AZD1222 recipients. There were vaccine-associated CD4 TCRs across spike, dominant at 160-218 and 743-854.

This CDR3 is built from 12 residues. V was cut by 5 bases and J by 9 bases, with 13 bases left in between. Method: immunoSEQ multiplex PCR; TCRdb's copy keeps in-frame clones and lacks some. The repertoire holds 130,000 or so clones, with 94% as singletons. Worth noting for this clone: Antigen specificity is unknown.

The receptor was derived from an adult in good health. The sample was peripheral blood, taken on day 0 of AZD1222 vaccination. The V call is TRBV12-3 or TRBV12-4, the J call TRBJ1-1, with D maybe TRBD1 (6 bases). The CDR3 coding sequence is TGTGCCAGCAGTCTGACGACAGGTCAAGCTTTCTTT. Translated: CASSLTTGQAFF.